This TCR beta chain appears in the sequencing data of a study of blood T cells in healthy people across ages. Whole-study results and caveats: Those diversity estimates obtained from one million T cells were thought to be underestimates. Older individuals had lower TCR beta diversity per million T cells (the decline was roughly linear). Whereas aged donors had fewer naive CD4+ cells, long-lived donors had more of them and higher diversity.

A remark on this clonotype: What it binds is unknown.

Total RNA extracted from each sample amounted to at least 5.5 micrograms. It was with a sample-barcoded 5' primer and a J-beta primer mix that a second PCR of roughly 6 to 12 cycles was run. A single record per CDR3 protein comes from TCRdb applying MiXCR to the 5' RACE reads. The data hold fewer than 950,000 distinct CDR3 sequences, with 53% observed a single time. This CDR3 region has 17 residues. V lost 3 bases and J lost 0; bases outside the gene matches: 7. The germline gives CDR1 MNHEY, CDR2 SVGAGI. The chain has TRBV6-5 and TRBJ2-2, with 7 positions matching TRBD1. This receptor was identified in an elderly man in good health. The source material was blood. The CDR3 nucleotides are TGTGCCAGCAGTTATCAGGGGGTAACTACGAACACCGGGGAGCTGTTTTTT. Amino acids: CASSYQGVTTNTGELFF.